Listed here are 27 T cell receptor beta chains from one sample, sequenced in a study of cytomegalovirus exposure and HLA in healthy donors. 13 Jbeta primers and 60 Vbeta primers were used for the PCR. Sequencing was performed with immunoSEQ multiplex PCR; in TCRdb, only in-frame clones are kept and a portion is missing. The sample lists over 150,000 clones, roughly 84% seen once, with approximately 2.5% in the top ten. Material for sequencing was PBMCs. Receptor source: a man aged 25-45 years in good health and CMV-seropositive.

As for this clone: This same CDR3 is encoded by further DNA sequences in the sample. This rearrangement joins TRBV29-1 to TRBJ1-1; 9 positions agree with TRBD1. Germline loops: CDR1 SQVTM, CDR2 ANQGSEA. V trimming: 7 bases; J trimming: 5 bases; junction bases outside the gene matches: 5. The length of the CDR3 is 12 residues. The CDR3 DNA follows: TGCAGCGGCCGGGACAGGGTAACTGAAGCTTTCTTT. Encoded protein: CSGRDRVTEAFF.

The V gene is TRBV6-5, the J gene TRBJ1-2, with D possibly matching TRBD1 (5 bases). V dropped 5 bases and J dropped 3 bases, with 16 bases sitting between them. The CDR3 runs 15 residues. Germline-derived CDR1 and CDR2 are MNHEY and SVGAGI. DNA for the CDR3: TGTGCCAGCAGTCCCTTGGTGGGACTGGACTATGGCTACACCTTC. It translates to CASSPLVGLDYGYTF.

This clone was detected only once. The V gene is TRBV4-3, the J gene TRBJ2-7; 9 bases are a match to TRBD1. The ends lost 0 bases at V and 6 bases at J; junction bases unmatched: 12. Germline V gene sequence: CDR1 LGHNA, CDR2 YSLEER. CDR3 length equals 17 residues. CDR3 nucleotides: TGCGCCAGCAGCCAAGAAATAGAGGGACAGGGTGGACCCGAGCAGTACTTC. Encoded protein: CASSQEIEGQGGPEQYF.

V and J are TRBV2 and TRBJ1-5, with D possibly TRBD1 on 5 matching bases. Trimming took 11 bases from V and 6 from J, leaving 20 bases between them. Germline V gene data show CDR1 as SNHLY and CDR2 as FYNNEI. The CDR3 covers 14 residues. Here the CDR3 reads CAVQGGTSGQPQHF. DNA of the CDR3: TGTGCCGTTCAGGGCGGGACGTCCGGTCAGCCCCAGCATTTT.

V and J are TRBV4-1 and TRBJ2-1; the match to TRBD2 covers 13 bases. Germline V lookup: CDR1 MGHRA, CDR2 YSYEKL. J lost 7 bases, V lost 2 bases, and 5 bases had no gene match. The CDR3 has 16 amino acids. CDR3 sequence (DNA): TGCGCCAGCAGCCAACCAACTAGCGGGAGGGTAAATGAGCAGTTCTTC. Amino acids: CASSQPTSGRVNEQFF.

The chain joins TRBV10-3 to TRBJ2-3, with 13 positions matching TRBD2. V gave up 6 bases and J gave up 2 bases; unmatched junction bases: 2. The CDR3 runs 15 residues. The germline V gene has CDR1 ENHRY and CDR2 SYGVKD. The CDR3 DNA sequence: TGTGCCATCAGAGGGACTAGCGGGATCACAGATACGCAGTATTTT. It is translated as CAIRGTSGITDTQYF.

The chain links TRBV4-2 to TRBJ2-1; D might be TRBD1 (6 bases). Trimming cost V 1 base and J 6 bases, with 19 bases left between them. Per the germline V gene, CDR1 is LGHNA and CDR2 is YNFKEQ. The CDR3 loop spans 17 amino acids. CDR3 bases: TGTGCCAGCAGCCAAGTAACCACAGGGATGATGGGCAATGAGCAGTTCTTC. Protein: CASSQVTTGMMGNEQFF.

The rearrangement joins TRBV13 to TRBJ1-5; possibly TRBD1 for D (5 bases). V lost 0 bases to trimming and J lost 5 bases, with 11 bases between them. In germline, CDR1 is PRHDT, CDR2 FYEKMQ (reference sequence). This CDR3 is built from 15 residues. The CDR3 DNA follows: TGTGCCAGCAGCTTAGGCCGTGGGGCATATCAGCCCCAGCATTTT. The encoded protein is CASSLGRGAYQPQHF.

The gene calls are TRBV2 and TRBJ2-3; 7 bases agree with TRBD1. This CDR3 has 17 residues. After removal of 3 bases from V and 3 bases from J, the junction contained 12 bases not matched to a gene. CDR1 is SNHLY and CDR2 is FYNNEI in the germline V gene. The CDR3 sequence is CASSDEGAGYSTDTQYF. In nucleotides, the CDR3 is TGTGCCAGCAGTGATGAGGGGGCCGGATATTCGACAGATACGCAGTATTTT.

The chain links TRBV4-1 to TRBJ2-5; TRBD2 agrees at 12 bases. Per the germline V gene, CDR1 is MGHRA and CDR2 is YSYEKL. The CDR3 contains 17 residues. The V and J ends lost 3 bases and 4 bases, in that order; junction bases with no gene match: 9. For the CDR3, the DNA is TGCGCCAGCAGCCAGCCCCTAGCGGGAGGGCCTGTAGAGACCCAGTACTTC. Translated, it gives CASSQPLAGGPVETQYF.

This chain uses TRBV7-9 with TRBJ1-2, with D hard to call. The CDR3 runs to 16 residues. V shed 3 bases and J shed 10 bases, with 24 bases lying between them. The germline gives CDR1 SEHNR, CDR2 FQNEAQ (reference sequence). Written as DNA, the CDR3 is TGTGCCAGCAGCTTTTCATCGTCCGGACTCGAGGTTTTCTACACCTTC. This sequence encodes CASSFSSSGLEVFYTF.

The chain links TRBV5-1 to TRBJ2-1; 7 bases map to TRBD1. Trimming removed 3 bases from V and 5 bases from J; junction bases left unmatched: 5. The CDR3 sequence is 14 residues long. Germline-derived CDR1 and CDR2 are SGHRS and YFSETQ. This CDR3 is CASSSYRGDNEQFF. CDR3 sequence (DNA): TGCGCCAGCAGCTCATACAGGGGAGACAATGAGCAGTTCTTC.

The chain recombines TRBV5-1 with TRBJ2-5; 13 bases match TRBD2. From germline, CDR1 is SGHRS and CDR2 YFSETQ. This CDR3 has 16 residues. V trimming: 3 bases; J trimming: 4 bases; junction bases outside the gene matches: 6. CDR3: CASSWGLAGIGETQYF. The CDR3 DNA is TGCGCCAGCAGCTGGGGACTAGCGGGAATCGGAGAGACCCAGTACTTC. Based on the CDR3 plus reference TRBV5-1 and TRBJ2-5, the full variable domain is KAGVTQTPRYLIKTRGQQVTLSCSPISGHRSVSWYQQTPGQGLQFLFEYFSETQRNKGNFPGRFSGRQFSNSRSEMNVSTLELGDSALYLCASSWGLAGIGETQYFGPGTRLLVL.

Worth noting for this clone: The identical CDR3 is also encoded by other nucleotide sequences in the sample. This chain connects TRBV6-6 to TRBJ2-1; tentatively, D is TRBD1 (5 bases). The CDR3 consists of 14 residues. Trimming stripped 4 bases from V and 4 bases from J, with 11 bases between. CDR1 MNHNY and CDR2 SVGAGI come from the germline V gene (reference sequence). CDR3 nucleotide sequence: TGTGCCAGCAGTTCCCACCGACAGTACAATGAGCAGTTCTTC. As protein: CASSSHRQYNEQFF.

V gene TRBV7-2 combines with J gene TRBJ1-5; a possible D gene is TRBD1 (6 bases). The V gene lost 2 bases and the J gene lost 5 bases, with 10 bases spanning the gap. The length of the CDR3 is 14 residues. In germline, CDR1 is SGHTA, CDR2 FQGNSA. DNA of the CDR3: TGTGCCAGCAGCTTAAGGGGGTTTGATCAGCCCCAGCATTTT. Translation: CASSLRGFDQPQHF.

The V and J genes are TRBV28 and TRBJ2-5; perhaps TRBD2 as D (5 bases). The J call may be in error: the DNA end matches TRBJ2-7 better. This CDR3 has 11 amino acids. Germline CDR1 reads MDHEN; CDR2 reads SYDVKM. The CDR3 DNA is TGTGCCAGCCAAGACTACTACGAGCAGTACTTC. This codes for CASQDYYEQYF.

This chain links TRBV7-2 with TRBJ2-7; 14 bases align to TRBD2. The CDR3 totals 16 residues. Trimming at V came to 3 bases and at J to 5 bases, leaving 6 bases not matched to a gene. The germline CDR1 and CDR2 sequences are SGHTA and FQGNSA. The CDR3, as DNA: TGTGCCAGCAGCTTTGGACTAGCGGGAGGACTCGACGAGCAGTACTTC. It specifies CASSFGLAGGLDEQYF. The full variable domain, rest sourced from reference TRBV7-2 and TRBJ2-7, is GAGVSQSPSNKVTEKGKDVELRCDPISGHTALYWYRQSLGQGLEFLIYFQGNSAPDKSGLPSDRFSAERTGGSVSTLTIQRTQQEDSAVYLCASSFGLAGGLDEQYFGPGTRLTVT.

The rearrangement links TRBV6-5 to TRBJ2-7; no reliable D call. The germline V gene encodes CDR1 MNHEY and CDR2 SVGAGI. The CDR3 runs 11 residues. The V gene lost 5 bases and the J gene lost 7 bases, with 9 bases spanning the gap. In DNA form, the CDR3 reads TGTGCCAGCAGTGTCGGGTGGGAGCAGTACGTC. Translating gives CASSVGWEQYV.

The V gene is TRBV7-8, the J gene TRBJ2-6; a possible D gene is TRBD1 (5 bases). This CDR3 is 18 amino acids long. Germline V gene data show CDR1 as SGHVS and CDR2 as FQNEAQ. With 1 base removed from V and 0 bases from J, the gap between germline ends came to 13 bases. The CDR3 sequence: CASSLVAGRYSGANVLTF. CDR3 nucleotide sequence: TGTGCCAGCAGCTTAGTGGCAGGGCGGTACTCTGGGGCCAACGTCCTGACTTTC.

The V and J genes are TRBV5-1 and TRBJ1-1, with a tentative D call TRBD1 (5 bases). V was cut by 0 bases and J by 6 bases, with 15 bases left in between. This CDR3 contains 15 residues. Germline CDR1 reads SGHRS; CDR2 reads YFSETQ. CDR3 sequence (DNA): TGCGCCAGCAGCTTGGAGCGGGGGGGGACGGCTGAAGCTTTCTTT. Protein sequence: CASSLERGGTAEAFF.

At least ten counts were recorded for this clone. The V gene is TRBV4-3, the J gene TRBJ2-1, with D perhaps TRBD2 (5 bases). The CDR3 has 14 residues. Looked up from germline, CDR1 is LGHNA and CDR2 is YSLEER. V was shortened by 1 base and J by 3 bases, with 7 bases between the two germline ends. The CDR3 reads CASSQGAGYNEQFF. CDR3 nucleotide sequence: TGCGCCAGCAGCCAAGGGGCGGGCTACAATGAGCAGTTCTTC.

The genes are TRBV4-3 and TRBJ1-4; perhaps TRBD1 as D (5 bases). The germline V and J ends were trimmed by 4 bases and 8 bases, with 20 bases remaining between them. This CDR3 comprises 16 residues. Germline assignment: CDR1 LGHNA and CDR2 YSLEER. The CDR3 protein is CASSLNGRGAGEKLFF. The CDR3 nucleotides are TGCGCCAGCAGCCTAAACGGTAGGGGCGCAGGGGAAAAACTGTTTTTT.

The chain combines TRBV5-4 with TRBJ1-2, with D unclear. The CDR3 extends over 16 amino acids. Trimming cost V 5 bases and J 0 bases, with 17 bases left between them. Germline V lookup: CDR1 SGHNT, CDR2 YYREEE (reference sequence). CDR3 in DNA: TGTGCCAGCAGTCAGGTGACGGTAGAGTCTAACTATGGCTACACCTTC. This translates into CASSQVTVESNYGYTF.

The V and J genes are TRBV5-1 and TRBJ2-7; 7 bases are shared with TRBD1. V trimming: 4 bases; J trimming: 5 bases; junction bases outside the gene matches: 15. The length of the CDR3 is 16 residues. Germline loops: CDR1 SGHRS, CDR2 YFSETQ. The CDR3 nucleotides read TGCGCCAGCAGCGGTGGAGTCGGACAGGAGAAAAACGAGCAGTACTTC. This encodes CASSGGVGQEKNEQYF.

The chain uses TRBV30 and TRBJ2-5; 10 bases are shared with TRBD1. The end of the DNA is better explained by TRBJ2-7, so the J call may be wrong. The CDR3 extends over 15 amino acids. Germline lookup yields CDR1 GTSNPN and CDR2 SVGIG (reference sequence). The CDR3 here is CAWNTLGTGAHEQYF. CDR3 nucleotide sequence: TGTGCCTGGAATACTTTGGGGACAGGGGCCCACGAGCAGTACTTC.

V gene TRBV7-9 combines with J gene TRBJ2-7; no clear D. Germline V gene sequence: CDR1 SEHNR, CDR2 FQNEAQ (reference sequence). This CDR3 is 12 amino acids long. This CDR3 is CSSSWALDEQYV. Written as DNA, the CDR3 is TGTTCCAGCAGCTGGGCCCTCGACGAGCAGTACGTC.

Only a few counts were recorded for this clone. The chain couples TRBV5-6 to TRBJ2-1, with 10 bases identical to TRBD2. The CDR3 has 14 amino acids. Germline V CDR1 and CDR2: SGHDT, YYEEEE. V shed 3 bases and J 10 bases; nucleotides not matched to a gene: 7. CDR3 coding DNA: TGTGCCAGCAGCTCCCCAAGCGGGAGGGACGAGCAGTTCTTC. It encodes CASSSPSGRDEQFF.